This TCR beta chain emerged from a study of shared clonotypes between healthy human individuals. Study findings and constraints: Naive CD4 clonotypes were shared across a few donors at approximately 5.3%. The sole specimen, blood, was sampled, and tissue repertoires likely differ.

Profiled with immunoSEQ multiplex PCR; TCRdb holds only in-frame clones, not every one. The table lists about 680,000 clones, around 67% of them singletons. Concerning this clone itself: The target antigen is unknown.

The sequence derives from a woman in her 30s in good health. The sample taken for sequencing was memory CD4+ T cells sorted from blood. Subset specified: CD45RA-negative fraction.

CDR3 sequence (DNA): TGTGCCAGCAGCCAGGACGGGGCCTACGAGCAGTACTTC. Translating it yields CASSQDGAYEQYF. J is TRBJ2-7 and V is TRBV5-4; maybe TRBD2 (5 bases). The CDR3 contains 13 residues. V gave up 4 bases and J gave up 2 bases, with 10 bases separating them. Germline CDR1 SGHNT, CDR2 YYREEE (reference sequence). The full variable domain, its missing parts supplied by reference TRBV5-4 and TRBJ2-7, is ETGVTQSPTHLIKTRGQQVTLRCSSQSGHNTVSWYQQALGQGPQFIFQYYREEENGRGNFPPRFSGLQFPNYSSELNVNALELDDSALYLCASSQDGAYEQYFGPGTRLTVT.